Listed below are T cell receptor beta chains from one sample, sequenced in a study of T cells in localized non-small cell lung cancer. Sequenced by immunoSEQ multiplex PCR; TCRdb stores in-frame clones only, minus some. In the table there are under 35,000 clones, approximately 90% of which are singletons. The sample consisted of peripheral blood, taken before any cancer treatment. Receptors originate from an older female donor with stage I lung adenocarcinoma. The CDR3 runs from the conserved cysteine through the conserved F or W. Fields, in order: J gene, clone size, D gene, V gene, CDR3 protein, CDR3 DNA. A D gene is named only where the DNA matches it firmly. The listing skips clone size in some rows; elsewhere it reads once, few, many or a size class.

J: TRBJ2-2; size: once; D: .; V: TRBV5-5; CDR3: CASSLVVGELFF; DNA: TGTGCCAGCAGCTTGGTGGTCGGGGAGCTGTTTTTT
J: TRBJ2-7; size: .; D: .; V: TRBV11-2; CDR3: CASSLDIRGVHEQYF; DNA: TGTGCCAGCAGCTTAGATATAAGGGGAGTCCACGAGCAGTACTTC
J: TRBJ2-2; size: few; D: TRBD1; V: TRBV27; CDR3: CASSSTGTGLFF; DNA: TGTGCCAGCAGTTCTACCGGGACAGGGCTGTTTTTT
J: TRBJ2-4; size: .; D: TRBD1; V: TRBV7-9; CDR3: CASSPGGSGSIQYF; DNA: TGTGCCAGCAGCCCAGGGGGCTCGGGATCAATTCAGTACTTC
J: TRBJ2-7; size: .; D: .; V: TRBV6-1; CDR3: CASSEGWKVGEQYF; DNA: TGTGCCAGCAGTGAAGGATGGAAGGTTGGGGAGCAGTACTTC
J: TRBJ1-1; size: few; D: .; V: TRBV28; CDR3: CASSIGNTEAFF; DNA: TGTGCCAGCAGTATCGGGAACACTGAAGCTTTCTTT
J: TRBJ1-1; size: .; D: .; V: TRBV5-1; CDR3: CASRQAELNTEAFF; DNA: TGCGCCAGCAGACAAGCGGAGCTGAACACTGAAGCTTTCTTT
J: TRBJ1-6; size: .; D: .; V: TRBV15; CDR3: CATSRDYGDSPLHF; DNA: TGTGCCACCAGCAGAGATTACGGGGATTCACCCCTCCACTTT
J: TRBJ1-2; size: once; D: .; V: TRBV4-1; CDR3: CASSQVKGRFNGYTF; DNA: TGCGCCAGCAGCCAAGTCAAAGGGCGATTTAATGGCTACACCTTC
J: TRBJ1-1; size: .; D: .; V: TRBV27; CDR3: CASSLSQLNTEAFF; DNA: TGTGCCAGCAGTTTATCGCAACTGAACACTGAAGCTTTCTTT
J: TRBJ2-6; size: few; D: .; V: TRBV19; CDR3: CASSRTGAGANVLTF; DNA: TGTGCCAGTAGTAGAACCGGGGCTGGGGCCAACGTCCTGACTTTC
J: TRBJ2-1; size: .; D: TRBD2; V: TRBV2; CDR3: CANQREHLNEQFF; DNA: TGTGCCAACCAGCGGGAGCACCTCAATGAGCAGTTCTTC
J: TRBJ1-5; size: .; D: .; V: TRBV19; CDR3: CAPSPGDKAQHF; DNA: TGTGCCCCCTCTCCAGGGGATAAGGCCCAGCATTTT
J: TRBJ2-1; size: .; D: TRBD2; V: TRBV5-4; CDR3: CASSLRLAGGNEQFF; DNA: TGTGCCAGCAGCTTGCGGCTAGCGGGGGGGAATGAGCAGTTCTTC
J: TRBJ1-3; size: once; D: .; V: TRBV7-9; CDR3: CASSLSVSGNTIYF; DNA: TGTGCCAGCAGCTTAAGCGTCTCTGGAAACACCATATATTTT
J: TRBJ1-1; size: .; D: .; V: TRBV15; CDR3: CATSRGQTALNTEAFF; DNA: TGTGCCACCAGCAGAGGACAGACAGCGTTGAACACTGAAGCTTTCTTT
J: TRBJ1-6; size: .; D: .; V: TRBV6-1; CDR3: CATLHEWRSPLHF; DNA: TGTGCCACCCTACACGAGTGGCGTTCACCCCTCCACTTT
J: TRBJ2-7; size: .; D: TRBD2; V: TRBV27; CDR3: CASSSGLAASHYEQYF; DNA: TGTGCCAGCAGTTCGGGTCTAGCGGCTTCACATTACGAGCAGTACTTC
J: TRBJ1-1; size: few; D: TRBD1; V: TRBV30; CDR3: CAWSRMAGDRYAEAFF; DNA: TGTGCCTGGAGTAGGATGGCAGGGGACAGGTATGCTGAAGCTTTCTTT
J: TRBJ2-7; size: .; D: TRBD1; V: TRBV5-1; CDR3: CASSLEGQASYEQYF; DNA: TGCGCCAGCAGCTTGGAGGGACAGGCCTCCTACGAGCAGTACTTC
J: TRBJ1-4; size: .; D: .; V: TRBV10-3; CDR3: CAISESGAGEKLFF; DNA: TGTGCCATCAGTGAGTCGGGGGCTGGTGAAAAACTGTTTTTT
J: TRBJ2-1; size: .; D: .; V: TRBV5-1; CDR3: CASSLALSSYNEQFF; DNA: TGCGCCAGCAGCTTGGCTCTAAGCTCCTACAATGAGCAGTTCTTC
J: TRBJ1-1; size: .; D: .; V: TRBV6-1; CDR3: CASSRTDPVNTEAFF; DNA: TGTGCCAGCAGTAGGACCGACCCCGTGAACACTGAAGCTTTCTTT
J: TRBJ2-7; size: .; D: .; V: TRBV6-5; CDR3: CASTNQRYEQYF; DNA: TGTGCCAGCACTAATCAGCGCTACGAGCAGTACTTC
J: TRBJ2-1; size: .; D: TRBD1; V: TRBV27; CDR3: CASRTLIGTGALNEQFF; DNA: TGTGCCAGCAGGACTCTTATCGGGACAGGGGCCCTTAATGAGCAGTTCTTC
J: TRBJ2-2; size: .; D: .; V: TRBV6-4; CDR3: CASSGYGTGELFF; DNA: TGTGCCAGCAGTGGGTATGGGACCGGGGAGCTGTTTTTT
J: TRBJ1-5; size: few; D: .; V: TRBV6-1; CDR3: CASSELNPGPGTNQPQHF; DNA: TGTGCCAGCAGTGAACTAAACCCCGGCCCCGGGACCAATCAGCCCCAGCATTTT
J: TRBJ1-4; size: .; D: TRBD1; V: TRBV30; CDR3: CAWGAWGQGHEKLFF; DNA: TGTGCCTGGGGGGCATGGGGACAGGGTCATGAAAAACTGTTTTTT
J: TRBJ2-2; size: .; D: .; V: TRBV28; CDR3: CASSLGQITGELFF; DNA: TGTGCCAGCAGTTTAGGCCAGATCACCGGGGAGCTGTTTTTT
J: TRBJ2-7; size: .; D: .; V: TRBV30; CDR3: CAWSVGDKQYF; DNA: TGTGCCTGGAGTGTGGGGGACAAGCAGTACTTC
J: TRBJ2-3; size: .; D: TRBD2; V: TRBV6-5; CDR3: CASSYASGGGTQYF; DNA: TGTGCCAGCAGTTATGCTAGCGGGGGAGGGACGCAGTATTTT
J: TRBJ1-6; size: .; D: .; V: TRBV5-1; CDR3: CASSPATGESLHF; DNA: TGCGCCAGCAGCCCGGCGACGGGGGAATCCCTCCACTTT
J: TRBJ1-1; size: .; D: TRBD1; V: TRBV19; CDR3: CASSDQGAGTEAFF; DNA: TGTGCCAGTAGTGACCAGGGGGCAGGTACTGAAGCTTTCTTT
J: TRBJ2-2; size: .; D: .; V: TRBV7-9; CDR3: CASPTQGFIAGELFF; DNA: TGTGCCAGCCCTACTCAGGGGTTTATCGCCGGGGAGCTGTTTTTT
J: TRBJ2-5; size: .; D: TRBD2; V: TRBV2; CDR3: CASSEDSGGAETQYF; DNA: TGTGCCAGCAGTGAGGACAGCGGGGGGGCAGAGACCCAGTACTTC
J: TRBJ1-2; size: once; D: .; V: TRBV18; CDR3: CASSPRQLQGSNYGYTF; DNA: TGTGCCAGCTCACCTCGGCAACTGCAGGGAAGTAACTATGGCTACACCTTC
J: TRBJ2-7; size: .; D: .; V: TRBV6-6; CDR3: CASSAGLRYEQYF; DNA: TGTGCCAGCAGTGCGGGACTCCGCTACGAGCAGTACTTC
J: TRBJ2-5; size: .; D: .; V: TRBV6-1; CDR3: CASTGDYNRGGTQYF; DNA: TGTGCCAGTACTGGGGATTATAACAGAGGCGGGACCCAGTACTTC
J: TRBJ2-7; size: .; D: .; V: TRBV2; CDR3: CASSLQGPHEQYF; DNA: TGTGCCAGCAGTCTACAGGGCCCCCACGAGCAGTACTTC
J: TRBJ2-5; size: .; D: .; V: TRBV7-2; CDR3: CASSSGDTLKTQYF; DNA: TGTGCCAGCAGCTCCGGGGATACACTAAAGACCCAGTACTTC